This T cell receptor (beta chain) stems from a study of blood T cell repertoires in COVID-19. This CDR3 spans 12 amino acids. V was cut by 5 bases and J by 8 bases, with 12 bases left in between. The V gene's germline CDR1 is WSHSY and CDR2 SAAADI. In the study's own analysis: Researchers report that nucleated cell counts were estimated from reference gene primer amplification. Here immunoSEQ multiplex PCR was the method, and the copy in TCRdb shows in-frame clones only, minus some. V and J calls and clone size come straight from that table; D and trimming were deduced from the DNA. The data hold over 120,000 clones, with over 70% observed a single time.

This chain joins TRBV10-2 and TRBJ1-1; weak D call: TRBD1 (5 bases). The origin of this receptor is a man aged 65-85 years who had recovered from COVID-19. The material sequenced was peripheral blood. Here the CDR3 DNA reads TGCGCCAGCAGTCGACCTGGGGGGGAAGCTTTCTTT. Protein product: CASSRPGGEAFF.